The clone carrying this T cell receptor beta chain was counted at least ten times. These data are taken from a study of spatial heterogeneity in lung cancer. Study-level background: Consistent detection of more beta-chain than alpha-chain sequences was observed.

Individually, TCR cDNA molecules were each labelled with a unique molecular identifier. TCRdb re-analysed the 5' RACE reads in MiXCR, keeping a single row per CDR3 protein. Of more than 60,000 distinct CDR3 sequences in the sample, about 7.8% were seen once. Time point noted: sample taken at primary tumor resection. Samples were obtained from roughly 65 donors, all untreated early-stage non-small cell lung cancer patients. Unsorted samples of tumor, nontumor lung or frozen PBMC had their whole RNA sequenced. The germline V gene has CDR1 ENHRY and CDR2 SYGVKD. This CDR3 comprises 13 residues. V was pared by 7 bases and J by 5 bases, with 12 bases between.

The receptor was derived from a male donor with early-stage non-small cell lung cancer. V is TRBV10-3 and J is TRBJ2-1; D uncertain. Material: PBMCs, obtained at surgery. The CDR3 DNA reads TGTGCCATCATGAACGCGGCGAACAATGAGCAGTTCTTC. Translating it yields CAIMNAANNEQFF.